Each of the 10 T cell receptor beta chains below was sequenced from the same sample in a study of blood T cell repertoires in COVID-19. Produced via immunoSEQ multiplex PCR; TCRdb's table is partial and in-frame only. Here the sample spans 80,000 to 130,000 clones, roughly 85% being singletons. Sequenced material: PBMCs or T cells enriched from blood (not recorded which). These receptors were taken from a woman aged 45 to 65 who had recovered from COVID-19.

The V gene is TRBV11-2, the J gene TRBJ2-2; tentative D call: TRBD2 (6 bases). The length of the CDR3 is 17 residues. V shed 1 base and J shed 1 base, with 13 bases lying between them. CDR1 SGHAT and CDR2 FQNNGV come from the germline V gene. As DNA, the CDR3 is TGTGCCAGCAGCTTAGCTTCTCGCGGGAAGAACACCGGGGAGCTGTTTTTT. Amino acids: CASSLASRGKNTGELFF.

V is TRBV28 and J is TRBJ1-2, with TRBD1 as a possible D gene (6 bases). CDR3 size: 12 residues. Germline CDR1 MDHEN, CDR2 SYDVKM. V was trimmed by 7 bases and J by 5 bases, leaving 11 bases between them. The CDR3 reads CASTTGKYGYTF. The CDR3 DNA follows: TGTGCCAGCACCACAGGGAAATATGGCTACACCTTC.

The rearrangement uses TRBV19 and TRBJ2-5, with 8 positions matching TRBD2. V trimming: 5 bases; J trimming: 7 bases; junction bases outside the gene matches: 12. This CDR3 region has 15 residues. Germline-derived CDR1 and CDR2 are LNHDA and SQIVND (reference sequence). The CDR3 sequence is CASSVGSGGPLTQYF. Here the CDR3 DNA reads TGTGCCAGTAGTGTGGGGAGCGGGGGCCCTCTGACCCAGTACTTC.

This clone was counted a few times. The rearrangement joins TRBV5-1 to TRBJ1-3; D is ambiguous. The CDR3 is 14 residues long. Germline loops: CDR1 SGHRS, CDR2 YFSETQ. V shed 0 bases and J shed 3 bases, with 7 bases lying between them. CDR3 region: CASSLGAYGNTIYF. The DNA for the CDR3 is TGCGCCAGCAGCTTGGGCGCTTATGGAAACACCATATATTTT. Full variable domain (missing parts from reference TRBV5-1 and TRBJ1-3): KAGVTQTPRYLIKTRGQQVTLSCSPISGHRSVSWYQQTPGQGLQFLFEYFSETQRNKGNFPGRFSGRQFSNSRSEMNVSTLELGDSALYLCASSLGAYGNTIYFGEGSWLTVV.

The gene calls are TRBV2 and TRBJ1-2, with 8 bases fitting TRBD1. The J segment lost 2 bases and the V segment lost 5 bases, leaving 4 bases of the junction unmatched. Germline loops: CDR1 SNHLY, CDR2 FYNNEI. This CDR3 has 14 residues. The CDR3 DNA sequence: TGTGCCAGCAGTCCTGGACAGGGAAACTATGGCTACACCTTC. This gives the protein CASSPGQGNYGYTF. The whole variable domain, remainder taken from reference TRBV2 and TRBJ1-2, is EPEVTQTPSHQVTQMGQEVILRCVPISNHLYFYWYRQILGQKVEFLVSFYNNEISEKSEIFDDQFSVERPDGSNFTLKIRSTKLEDSAMYFCASSPGQGNYGYTFGSGTRLTVV.

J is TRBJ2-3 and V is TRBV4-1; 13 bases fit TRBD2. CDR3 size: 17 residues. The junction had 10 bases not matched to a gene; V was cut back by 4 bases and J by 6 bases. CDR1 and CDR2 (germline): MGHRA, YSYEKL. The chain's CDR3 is CASSRGLAGPSGDTQYF. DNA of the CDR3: TGCGCCAGCAGCCGGGGACTAGCGGGGCCTTCAGGTGATACGCAGTATTTT.

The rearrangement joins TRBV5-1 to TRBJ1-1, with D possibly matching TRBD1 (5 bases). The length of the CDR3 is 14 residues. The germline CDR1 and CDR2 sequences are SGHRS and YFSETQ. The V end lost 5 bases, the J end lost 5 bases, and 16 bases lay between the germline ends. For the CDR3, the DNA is TGCGCCAGCAGTTGGGGCAGGGAGGCGACTGAAGCTTTCTTT. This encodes CASSWGREATEAFF.

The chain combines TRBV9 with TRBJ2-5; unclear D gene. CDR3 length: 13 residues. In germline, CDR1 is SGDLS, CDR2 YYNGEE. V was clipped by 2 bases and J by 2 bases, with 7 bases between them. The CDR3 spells CASSVAPQETQYF. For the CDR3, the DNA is TGTGCCAGCAGCGTGGCACCTCAAGAGACCCAGTACTTC.

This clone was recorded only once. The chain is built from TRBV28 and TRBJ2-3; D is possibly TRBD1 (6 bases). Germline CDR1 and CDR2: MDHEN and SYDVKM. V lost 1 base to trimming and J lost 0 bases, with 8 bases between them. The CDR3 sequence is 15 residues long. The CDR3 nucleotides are TGTGCCAGCAGTTTATCCGGACAGAGCACAGATACGCAGTATTTT. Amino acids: CASSLSGQSTDTQYF.

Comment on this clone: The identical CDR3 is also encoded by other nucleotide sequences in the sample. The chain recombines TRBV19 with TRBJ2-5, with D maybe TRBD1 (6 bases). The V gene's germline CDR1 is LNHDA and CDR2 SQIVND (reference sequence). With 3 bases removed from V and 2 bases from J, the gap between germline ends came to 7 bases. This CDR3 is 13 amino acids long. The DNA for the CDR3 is TGTGCCAGTAGTATTAGGGGGCAAGAGACCCAGTACTTC. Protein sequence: CASSIRGQETQYF.